This record looks at one T cell receptor beta chain sequence and its context. Its specificity is not known. This record comes from a study of T cell responses to AZD1222 COVID-19 vaccine. Libraries were prepared by immunoSEQ multiplex PCR; TCRdb keeps only in-frame clonotypes and omits some of them. The sample carries about 120,000 clones, 75% to 90% recorded once. The V segment lost 4 bases and the J segment 2 bases; nucleotides outside the gene matches: 10. Germline V lookup: CDR1 KGHSH, CDR2 LQKENI. This CDR3 is 16 amino acids long. Study outcomes and limitations: Nearly half of spike-specific TCRs reportedly target variant regions that are unmutated in the B.1.351 and B.1.1.7 variants. Recipients of two AZD1222 doses showed rising Spike-specific TCR breadth and depth. Spike as a whole was targeted by vaccine-associated CD4 TCRs, dominant at 160-218 and 743-854.

This chain links TRBV18 with TRBJ1-1; 7 nucleotides line up with TRBD1. This receptor was identified in an adult in good health. The material was peripheral blood, obtained on day 0 of MenACWY control vaccination. The CDR3 bases are TGTGCCAGCTCACTCACTTCGGACAGGCTAAACACTGAAGCTTTCTTT. Translating it yields CASSLTSDRLNTEAFF.